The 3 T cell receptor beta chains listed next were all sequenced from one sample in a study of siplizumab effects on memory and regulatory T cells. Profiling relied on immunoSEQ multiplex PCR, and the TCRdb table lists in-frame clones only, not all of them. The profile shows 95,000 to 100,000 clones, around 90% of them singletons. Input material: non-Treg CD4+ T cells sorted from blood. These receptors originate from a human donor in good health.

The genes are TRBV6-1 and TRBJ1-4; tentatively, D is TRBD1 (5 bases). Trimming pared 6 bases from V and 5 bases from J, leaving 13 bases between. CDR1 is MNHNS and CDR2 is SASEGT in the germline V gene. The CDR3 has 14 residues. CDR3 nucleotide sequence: TGTGCCAGCAGCGCCGGGGGTTCAAATGAAAAACTGTTTTTT. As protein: CASSAGGSNEKLFF.

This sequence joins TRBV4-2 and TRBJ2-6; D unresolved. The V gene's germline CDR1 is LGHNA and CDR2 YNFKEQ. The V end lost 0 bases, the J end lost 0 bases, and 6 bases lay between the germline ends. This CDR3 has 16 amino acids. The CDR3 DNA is TGTGCCAGCAGCCAAGATCTGGACTCTGGGGCCAACGTCCTGACTTTC. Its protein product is CASSQDLDSGANVLTF.

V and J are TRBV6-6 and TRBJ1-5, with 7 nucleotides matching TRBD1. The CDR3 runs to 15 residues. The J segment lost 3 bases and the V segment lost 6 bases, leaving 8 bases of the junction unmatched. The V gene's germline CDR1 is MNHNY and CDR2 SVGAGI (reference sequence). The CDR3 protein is CASRHDRAPNQPQHF. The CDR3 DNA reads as TGTGCCAGCAGGCATGACAGGGCCCCCAATCAGCCCCAGCATTTT.